This T cell receptor (beta chain) was identified in a study of metastatic and nonmetastatic thyroid tumors. The table lists this clone with a few counts. One end of the junction fails to match germline, which may point to a read error. The CDR3 runs to 14 residues. TCRdb re-called the PCR reads through MiXCR. The table shows some 28,000 clones, with roughly 19% occurring only once. Not a single patient had been given any form of treatment at any point before undergoing thyroid surgery. This receptor was taken from a female donor with papillary thyroid cancer or a benign thyroid nodule (not recorded which). Some clones in this sample may be carry-over from other donors' samples. Sequenced material: blood. The chain carries TRBV12-3 or TRBV12-4 and TRBJ2-1; 9 bases map to TRBD2. CDR3 sequence (DNA): TGTGCCAGCAGTACTAGCGGGTGTCCCAGTGAGCCGTTCTTC. Translating it yields CASSTSGCPSEPFF.